This T cell receptor beta chain was sequenced in a study of cytomegalovirus exposure and HLA in healthy donors. General study findings and limits: Immune exposure data for these donors was limited to CMV serostatus. Accounts indicate the classifier identified cytomegalovirus status with strong specificity and sensitivity. Upon later analysis, TCR association rates were observed to vary by HLA locus, being highest for DRB1 and lowest for HLA-C. Most of the TCR beta V segments (in an earlier analysis) were productive either about 87% or about 30% of the time.

Germline-derived CDR1 and CDR2 are MGHRA and YSYEKL. V was cut by 0 bases and J by 4 bases, with 18 bases left in between. The CDR3 covers 17 residues. PCR primers comprised 60 Vbeta and 13 Jbeta primers. Data came from immunoSEQ multiplex PCR; TCRdb stores just in-frame clones and leaves some out. Of roughly 120,000 clones in the sample, roughly 70% were seen once. Concerning this clone itself: Its antigen is not known.

The chain combines TRBV4-1 with TRBJ1-1; possible D gene TRBD1, 6 bases. This receptor was taken from a middle-aged woman in good health and CMV-seropositive. Input material: PBMCs. CDR3 protein: CASSQDTSRGTATEAFF. CDR3 nucleotide sequence: TGCGCCAGCAGCCAAGATACGAGCAGGGGAACCGCCACTGAAGCTTTCTTT.